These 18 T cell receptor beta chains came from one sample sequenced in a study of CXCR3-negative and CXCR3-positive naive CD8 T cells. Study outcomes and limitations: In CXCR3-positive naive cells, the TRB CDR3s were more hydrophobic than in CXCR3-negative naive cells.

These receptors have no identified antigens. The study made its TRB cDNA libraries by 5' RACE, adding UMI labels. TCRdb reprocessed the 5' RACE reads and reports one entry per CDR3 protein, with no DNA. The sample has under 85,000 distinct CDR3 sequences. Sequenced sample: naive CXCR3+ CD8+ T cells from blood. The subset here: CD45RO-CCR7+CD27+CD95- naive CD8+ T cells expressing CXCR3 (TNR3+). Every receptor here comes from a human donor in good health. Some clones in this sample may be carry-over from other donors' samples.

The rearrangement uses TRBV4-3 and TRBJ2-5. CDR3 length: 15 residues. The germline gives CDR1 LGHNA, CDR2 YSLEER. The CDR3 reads CASSQDVAVQETQYF.

The CDR3: CASSVGQMNTEAFF. This chain joins TRBV19 and TRBJ1-1; the D call from TCRdb, TRBD1, cannot be confirmed without DNA. The germline V gene has CDR1 LNHDA and CDR2 SQIVND (reference sequence). The CDR3 covers 14 residues.

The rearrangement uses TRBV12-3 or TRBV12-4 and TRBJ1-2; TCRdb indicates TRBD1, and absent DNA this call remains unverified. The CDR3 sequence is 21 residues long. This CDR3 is CASSPIRTGSHPGRGHYGYTF.

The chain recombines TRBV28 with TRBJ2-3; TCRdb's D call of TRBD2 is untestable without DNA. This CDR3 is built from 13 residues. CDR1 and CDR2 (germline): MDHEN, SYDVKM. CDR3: CASSFWGGDTQYF. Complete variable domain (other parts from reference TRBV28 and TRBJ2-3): DVKVTQSSRYLVKRTGEKVFLECVQDMDHENMFWYRQDPGLGLRLIYFSYDVKMKEKGDIPEGYSVSREKKERFSLILESASTNQTSMYLCASSFWGGDTQYFGPGTRLTVL.

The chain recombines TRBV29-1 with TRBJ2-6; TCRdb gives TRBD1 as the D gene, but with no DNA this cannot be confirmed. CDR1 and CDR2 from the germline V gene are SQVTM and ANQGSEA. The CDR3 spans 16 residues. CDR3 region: CSVEWDGGSGANVLTF.

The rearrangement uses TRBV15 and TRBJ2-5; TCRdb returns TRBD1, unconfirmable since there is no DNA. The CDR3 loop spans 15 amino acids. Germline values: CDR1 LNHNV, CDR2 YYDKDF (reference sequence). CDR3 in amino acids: CATSRASGRKETQYF.

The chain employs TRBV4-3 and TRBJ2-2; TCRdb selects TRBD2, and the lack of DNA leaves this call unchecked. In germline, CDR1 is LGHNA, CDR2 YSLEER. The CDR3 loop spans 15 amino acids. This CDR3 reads CASSQLAGGGGELFF.

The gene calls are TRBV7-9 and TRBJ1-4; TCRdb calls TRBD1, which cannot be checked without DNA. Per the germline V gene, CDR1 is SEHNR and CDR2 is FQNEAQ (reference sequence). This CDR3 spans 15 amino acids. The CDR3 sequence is CASTFGTRFNEKLFF.

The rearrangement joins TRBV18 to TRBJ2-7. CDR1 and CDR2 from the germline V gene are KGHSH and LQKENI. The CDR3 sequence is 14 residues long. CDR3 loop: CASSPRPGTYEQYF.

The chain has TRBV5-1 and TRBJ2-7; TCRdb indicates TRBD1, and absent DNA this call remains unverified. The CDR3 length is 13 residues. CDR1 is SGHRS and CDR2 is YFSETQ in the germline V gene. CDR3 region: CASTNRVTSEQYF.

CDR3 amino acids: CASSLLRDRNTGELFF. The genes are TRBV5-1 and TRBJ2-2; the D gene TCRdb calls, TRBD1, cannot be checked with no DNA. The CDR3 is made up of 16 amino acids. Germline CDR1 reads SGHRS; CDR2 reads YFSETQ. The whole variable domain, filled in from reference TRBV5-1 and TRBJ2-2, reads KAGVTQTPRYLIKTRGQQVTLSCSPISGHRSVSWYQQTPGQGLQFLFEYFSETQRNKGNFPGRFSGRQFSNSRSEMNVSTLELGDSALYLCASSLLRDRNTGELFFGEGSRLTVL.

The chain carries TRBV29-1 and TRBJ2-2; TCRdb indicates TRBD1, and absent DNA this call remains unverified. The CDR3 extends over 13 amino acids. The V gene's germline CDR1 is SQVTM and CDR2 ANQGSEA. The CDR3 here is CSVWAQATGELFF.

The CDR3 here is CSVYGDSTDTQYF. The chain couples TRBV29-1 to TRBJ2-3; TCRdb's assignment of TRBD1 cannot be checked, as there is no DNA. The length of the CDR3 is 13 residues. Germline lookup yields CDR1 SQVTM and CDR2 ANQGSEA.

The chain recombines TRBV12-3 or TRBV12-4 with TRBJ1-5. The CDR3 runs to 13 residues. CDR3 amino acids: CASSLGSNQPQHF.

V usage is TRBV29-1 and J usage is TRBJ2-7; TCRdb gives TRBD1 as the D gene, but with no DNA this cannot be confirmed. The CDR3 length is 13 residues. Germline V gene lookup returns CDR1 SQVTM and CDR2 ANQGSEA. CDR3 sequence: CSVDAPDRYEQYF.

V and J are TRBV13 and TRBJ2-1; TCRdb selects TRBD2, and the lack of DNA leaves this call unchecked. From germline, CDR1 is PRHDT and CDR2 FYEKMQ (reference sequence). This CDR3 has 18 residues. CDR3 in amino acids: CASSPTEGGFLSYNEQFF.

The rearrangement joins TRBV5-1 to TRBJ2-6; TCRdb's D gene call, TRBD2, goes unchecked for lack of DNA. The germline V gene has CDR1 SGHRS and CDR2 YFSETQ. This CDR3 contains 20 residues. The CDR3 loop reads CASSLELAGGPISGANVLTF.

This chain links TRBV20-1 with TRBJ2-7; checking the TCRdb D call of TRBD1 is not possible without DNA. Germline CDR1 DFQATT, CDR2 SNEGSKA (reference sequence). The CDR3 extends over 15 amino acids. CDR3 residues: CSARDLRQGAGEQYF.